The 19 T cell receptor beta chains listed next were all sequenced from one sample in a study of blood T cell repertoires in COVID-19. TCRdb's copy holds only in-frame clones and misses some; the assay was immunoSEQ multiplex PCR. This sample has nearly 300,000 clones, with 88% found just once. The sample consisted of peripheral blood. All receptors derive from a woman aged 25-40 years who had recovered from COVID-19.

The chain couples TRBV28 to TRBJ1-4, with 7 bases that match TRBD1. This CDR3 contains 16 residues. Looked up from germline, CDR1 is MDHEN and CDR2 is SYDVKM. V shed 6 bases, J shed 4 bases, and the junction held 11 bases outside the gene matches. The CDR3 reads CASRSFRGFGNEKLFF. The CDR3 DNA follows: TGTGCCAGCAGGTCTTTCAGGGGGTTTGGTAATGAAAAACTGTTTTTT.

The V and J genes are TRBV3-1 (or the pseudogene TRBV3-2) and TRBJ2-3, with a tentative D call TRBD2 (6 bases). The V end was cut by 8 bases, the J end by 3 bases, with 15 bases between. The CDR3 covers 14 residues. Germline CDR1 reads LGHDT; CDR2 reads YNNKEL (reference sequence). The CDR3 DNA reads as TGTGCCAGCTCCACTGGAGGGTTGACAGATACGCAGTATTTT. Translated: CASSTGGLTDTQYF.

V is TRBV7-2 and J is TRBJ2-3; 9 bases fit TRBD1. The CDR3 runs to 14 residues. V trimming: 6 bases; J trimming: 5 bases; junction bases outside the gene matches: 6. Germline lookup yields CDR1 SGHTA and CDR2 FQGNSA. CDR3 region: CASRPQGAKDTQYF. CDR3 DNA: TGTGCCAGCAGACCACAGGGGGCGAAAGATACGCAGTATTTT.

The V and J genes are TRBV5-6 and TRBJ1-2, with 7 bases aligning to TRBD1. The CDR3 has 13 residues. CDR1 is SGHDT and CDR2 is YYEEEE in the germline V gene. Losses at the gene ends were 5 bases for V and 2 bases for J; bases not matched to a gene: 3. CDR3 amino acids: CASSAQGNYGYTF. CDR3 DNA: TGTGCCAGCAGTGCACAGGGGAACTATGGCTACACCTTC.

The chain uses TRBV19 and TRBJ1-2; perhaps TRBD1 as D (5 bases). V lost 3 bases to trimming and J lost 2 bases, with 13 bases between them. In germline, CDR1 is LNHDA, CDR2 SQIVND (reference sequence). The CDR3 sequence is 15 residues long. The CDR3 DNA reads TGTGCCAGTAGTATCTCAGGGCAGGAGAACTATGGCTACACCTTC. It codes for CASSISGQENYGYTF. The full variable domain, completed using reference TRBV19 and TRBJ1-2, is DGGITQSPKYLFRKEGQNVTLSCEQNLNHDAMYWYRQDPGQGLRLIYYSQIVNDFQKGDIAEGYSVSREKKESFPLTVTSAQKNPTAFYLCASSISGQENYGYTFGSGTRLTVV.

This clone was counted between two and nine times. The chain recombines TRBV6-1 with TRBJ2-7; TRBD1 matches at 9 bases. Germline values: CDR1 MNHNS, CDR2 SASEGT. Trimming removed 5 bases from V and 2 bases from J; junction bases left unmatched: 4. The CDR3 contains 14 residues. In nucleotides, the CDR3 is TGTGCCAGCAGTTCGGGACAGGGAACCTACGAGCAGTACTTC. The encoded protein is CASSSGQGTYEQYF.

The sample holds one count of this clone. The chain employs TRBV19 and TRBJ2-5; 7 nucleotides agree with TRBD2. Trimming cost V 6 bases and J 3 bases; bases outside gene matches: 4. CDR1 is LNHDA and CDR2 is SQIVND in the germline V gene (reference sequence). The CDR3 is 13 residues long. This CDR3 is CASSRLAEETQYF. The CDR3 coding sequence is TGTGCCAGTAGCCGTCTAGCGGAAGAGACCCAGTACTTC.

This chain joins TRBV3-1 (or the pseudogene TRBV3-2) and TRBJ1-6; 8 bases match TRBD1. CDR1 is LGHDT and CDR2 is YNNKEL in the germline V gene (reference sequence). The CDR3 spans 17 residues. With V trimmed by 5 bases and J by 9 bases, 15 bases remained unmatched. CDR3 amino acids: CASSEGGTGTGGSPLHF. The CDR3 DNA reads as TGTGCCAGCAGCGAAGGCGGAACCGGGACAGGAGGTTCACCCCTCCACTTT.

The rearrangement uses TRBV4-3 and TRBJ1-1; D call uncertain. The CDR3 has 13 residues. The V end was cut by 1 base, the J end by 10 bases, with 13 bases between. Germline CDR1 reads LGHNA; CDR2 reads YSLEER. CDR3 region: CASSQGEGFGAFF. The CDR3 bases are TGCGCCAGCAGCCAAGGAGAGGGCTTTGGAGCTTTCTTT.

This chain's CDR3 is CAWIAEITDTQYF. The DNA of the CDR3 is TGTGCCTGGATTGCGGAGATCACAGATACGCAGTATTTT. This chain joins TRBV30 and TRBJ2-3; unclear D gene. Trimming stripped 4 bases from V and 2 bases from J, with 10 bases between. This CDR3 is 13 amino acids long. Germline V CDR1 and CDR2: GTSNPN, SVGIG (reference sequence).

The chain is built from TRBV3-1 (or the pseudogene TRBV3-2) and TRBJ1-1; TRBD1 aligns across 7 bases. Germline V gives CDR1 LGHDT, CDR2 YNNKEL (reference sequence). J gave up 4 bases and V 3 bases, and 8 bases lay outside the gene matches. The CDR3 runs to 15 residues. CDR3 sequence (DNA): TGTGCCAGCAGCCACGGGACTTACAGGGGCACTGAAGCTTTCTTT. Its translation: CASSHGTYRGTEAFF.

The chain employs TRBV25-1 and TRBJ2-7; 10 nucleotides line up with TRBD1. After removal of 3 bases from V and 3 bases from J, the junction contained 8 bases not matched to a gene. The CDR3 totals 16 residues. CDR1 and CDR2 (germline): MGHDK, SYGVNS. For the CDR3, the DNA is TGTGCCAGCAGTGATCCTCGACAGGGGGCATTCTACGAGCAGTACTTC. The encoded protein is CASSDPRQGAFYEQYF.

The chain couples TRBV30 to TRBJ2-3, with 8 bases identical to TRBD2. Germline V gene lookup returns CDR1 GTSNPN and CDR2 SVGIG (reference sequence). The length of the CDR3 is 14 residues. The junction had 9 bases not matched to a gene; V was cut back by 5 bases and J by 5 bases. This chain's CDR3 is CAWGLLAAEDTQYF. The DNA for the CDR3 is TGTGCCTGGGGGTTACTAGCGGCGGAAGATACGCAGTATTTT.

This chain uses TRBV7-9 with TRBJ1-2; no firm D call. The V and J ends lost 5 bases and 2 bases respectively, with 9 bases between them. Germline values: CDR1 SEHNR, CDR2 FQNEAQ (reference sequence). The CDR3 spans 13 residues. The CDR3 DNA reads TGTGCCAGCAGCCCTGGCCCCAACTATGGCTACACCTTC. Its protein is CASSPGPNYGYTF. Full variable domain (outside the CDR3, taken from reference TRBV7-9 and TRBJ1-2): DTGVSQNPRHKITKRGQNVTFRCDPISEHNRLYWYRQTLGQGPEFLTYFQNEAQLEKSRLLSDRFSAERPKGSFSTLEIQRTEQGDSAMYLCASSPGPNYGYTFGSGTRLTVV.

The chain couples TRBV4-3 to TRBJ2-3; TRBD2 agrees at 8 bases. Germline V gene sequence: CDR1 LGHNA, CDR2 YSLEER. The CDR3 consists of 16 residues. V trimming: 4 bases; J trimming: 2 bases; junction bases outside the gene matches: 8. The CDR3, as DNA: TGCGCCAGCAGCCCGGGACTAGTCCTTTCCACAGATACGCAGTATTTT. As protein: CASSPGLVLSTDTQYF.

The genes are TRBV28 and TRBJ1-4; TRBD1 is a possible D gene (6 bases). V dropped 2 bases and J dropped 8 bases, with 6 bases sitting between them. Germline V CDR1 and CDR2: MDHEN, SYDVKM. The CDR3 is 12 amino acids. Written as DNA, the CDR3 is TGTGCCAGCAGTTTAAGGGGGGAAAAACTGTTTTTT. Amino acids: CASSLRGEKLFF.

The gene calls are TRBV12-3 or TRBV12-4 and TRBJ2-3; tentative D call: TRBD2 (6 bases). Trimming removed 0 bases from V and 13 bases from J, with 14 bases in between. The CDR3 is 13 amino acids. This chain's CDR3 is CASSLAGEEKEYF. In DNA form, the CDR3 reads TGTGCCAGCAGTTTAGCGGGGGAGGAAAAGGAGTATTTT.

The CDR3: CASSQGRGFNQPQHF. CDR3 nucleotides: TGTGCCAGCAGCCAAGGACGGGGATTCAATCAGCCCCAGCATTTT. The gene calls are TRBV3-1 (or the pseudogene TRBV3-2) and TRBJ1-5; no reliable D call. Trimming cost V 1 base and J 3 bases, with 10 bases left between them. Germline values: CDR1 LGHDT, CDR2 YNNKEL (reference sequence). CDR3 length: 15 residues.

This rearrangement joins TRBV6-4 to TRBJ2-2; TRBD1 matches 11 bases. Per the germline V gene, CDR1 is MRHNA and CDR2 is SNTAGT. This CDR3 contains 15 residues. V shed 5 bases and J 7 bases; nucleotides not matched to a gene: 6. Written as DNA, the CDR3 is TGTGCCAGCAGTAGTGGACAGGGGGCAAACGGGGAGCTGTTTTTT. Its translation: CASSSGQGANGELFF.